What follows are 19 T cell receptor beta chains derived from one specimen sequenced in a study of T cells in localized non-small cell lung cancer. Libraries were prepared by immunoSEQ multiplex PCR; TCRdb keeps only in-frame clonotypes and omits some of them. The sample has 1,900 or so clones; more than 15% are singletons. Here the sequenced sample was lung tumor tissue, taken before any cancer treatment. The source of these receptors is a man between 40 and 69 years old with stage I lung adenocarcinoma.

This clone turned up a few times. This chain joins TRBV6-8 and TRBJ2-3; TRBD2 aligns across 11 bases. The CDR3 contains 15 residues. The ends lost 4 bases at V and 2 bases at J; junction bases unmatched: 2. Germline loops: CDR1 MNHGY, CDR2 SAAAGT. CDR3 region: CASSLAGGNTDTQYF. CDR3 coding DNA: TGTGCCAGCAGTTTAGCGGGAGGGAACACAGATACGCAGTATTTT.

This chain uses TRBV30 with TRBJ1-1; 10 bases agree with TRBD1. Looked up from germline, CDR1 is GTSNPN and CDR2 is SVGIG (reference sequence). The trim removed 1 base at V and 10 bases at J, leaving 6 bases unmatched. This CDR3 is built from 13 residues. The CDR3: CAWSADRGRVAFF. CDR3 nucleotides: TGTGCCTGGAGTGCAGACAGGGGGCGCGTAGCTTTCTTT.

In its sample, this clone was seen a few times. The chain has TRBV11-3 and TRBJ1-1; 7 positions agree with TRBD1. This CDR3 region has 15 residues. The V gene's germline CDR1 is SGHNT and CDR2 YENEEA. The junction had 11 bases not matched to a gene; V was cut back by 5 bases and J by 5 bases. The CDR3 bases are TGTGCCAGCAGCCCTCTTGGGACAGTACGTACTGAAGCTTTCTTT. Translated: CASSPLGTVRTEAFF.

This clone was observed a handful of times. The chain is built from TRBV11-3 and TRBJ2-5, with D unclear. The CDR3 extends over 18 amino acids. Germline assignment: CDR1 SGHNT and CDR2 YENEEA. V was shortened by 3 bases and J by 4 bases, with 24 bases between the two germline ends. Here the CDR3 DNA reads TGTGCCAGCAGCTTGGATATTGAATCTCTGGGGATAGGAGAGACCCAGTACTTC. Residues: CASSLDIESLGIGETQYF. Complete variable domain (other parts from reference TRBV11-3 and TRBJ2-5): EAGVVQSPRYKIIEKKQPVAFWCNPISGHNTLYWYLQNLGQGPELLIRYENEEAVDDSQLPKDRFSAERLKGVDSTLKIQPAELGDSAVYLCASSLDIESLGIGETQYFGPGTRLLVL.

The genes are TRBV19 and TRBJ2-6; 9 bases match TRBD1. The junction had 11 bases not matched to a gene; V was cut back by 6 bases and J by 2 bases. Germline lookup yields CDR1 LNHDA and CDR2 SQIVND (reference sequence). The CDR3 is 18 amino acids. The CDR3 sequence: CASRAPGQGSAGANVLTF. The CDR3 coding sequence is TGTGCCAGTAGGGCCCCGGGACAGGGATCAGCTGGGGCCAACGTCCTGACTTTC.

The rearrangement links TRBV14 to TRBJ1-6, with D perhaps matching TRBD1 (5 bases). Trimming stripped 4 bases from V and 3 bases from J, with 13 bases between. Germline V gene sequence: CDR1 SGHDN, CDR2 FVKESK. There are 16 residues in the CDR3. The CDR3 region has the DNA TGTGCCAGCAGCCCGGGGGGGTACCTCTATAATTCACCCCTCCACTTT. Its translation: CASSPGGYLYNSPLHF.

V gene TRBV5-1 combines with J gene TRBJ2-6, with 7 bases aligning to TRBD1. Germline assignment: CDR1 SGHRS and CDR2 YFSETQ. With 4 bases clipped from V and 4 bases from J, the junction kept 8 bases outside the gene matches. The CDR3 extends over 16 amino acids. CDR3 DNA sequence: TGCGCCAGCAGCCCCGGACAGGAAGCAGGGGCCAACGTCCTGACTTTC. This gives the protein CASSPGQEAGANVLTF.

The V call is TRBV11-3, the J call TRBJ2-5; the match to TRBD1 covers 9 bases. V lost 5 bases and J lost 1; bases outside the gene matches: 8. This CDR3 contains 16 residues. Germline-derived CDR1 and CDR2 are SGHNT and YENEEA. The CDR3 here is CASSPGQGPSQETQYF. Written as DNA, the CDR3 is TGTGCCAGCAGCCCGGGACAGGGACCGTCCCAAGAGACCCAGTACTTC.

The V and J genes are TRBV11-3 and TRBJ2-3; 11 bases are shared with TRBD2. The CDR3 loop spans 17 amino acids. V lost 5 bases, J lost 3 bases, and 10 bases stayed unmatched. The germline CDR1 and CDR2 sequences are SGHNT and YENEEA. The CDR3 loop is CASSPIAGGFGTDTQYF. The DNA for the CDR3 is TGTGCCAGCAGCCCCATAGCGGGAGGGTTTGGGACAGATACGCAGTATTTT.

The CDR3: CASTLMTQGMGSPLHF. The CDR3 nucleotides are TGCGCCAGCACCCTAATGACACAGGGGATGGGTTCACCCCTCCACTTT. The rearrangement joins TRBV5-1 to TRBJ1-6; 7 bases align to TRBD1. Germline V gene lookup returns CDR1 SGHRS and CDR2 YFSETQ. CDR3 length: 16 amino acids. Germline trimming cut 6 bases from V and 9 bases from J; bases unmatched to any gene: 15.

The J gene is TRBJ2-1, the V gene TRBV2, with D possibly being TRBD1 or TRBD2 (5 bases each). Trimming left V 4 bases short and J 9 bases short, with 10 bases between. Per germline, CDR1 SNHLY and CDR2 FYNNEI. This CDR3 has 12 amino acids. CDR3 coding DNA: TGTGCCAGCAGTGGGGGGTTGGGTGAGCAGTTCTTC. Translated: CASSGGLGEQFF.

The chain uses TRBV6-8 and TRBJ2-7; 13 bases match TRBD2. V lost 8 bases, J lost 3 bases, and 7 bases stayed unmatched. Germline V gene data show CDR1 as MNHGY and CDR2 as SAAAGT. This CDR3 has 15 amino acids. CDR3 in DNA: TGTGCCAGCTCAAAACTAGCGGGAGGGGGCTACGAGCAGTACTTC. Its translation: CASSKLAGGGYEQYF.

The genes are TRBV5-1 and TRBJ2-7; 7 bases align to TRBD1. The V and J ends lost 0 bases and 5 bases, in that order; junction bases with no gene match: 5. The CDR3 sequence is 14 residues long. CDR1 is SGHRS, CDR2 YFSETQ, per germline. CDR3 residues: CASSLEGGLDEQYF. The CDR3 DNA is TGCGCCAGCAGCTTGGAAGGGGGCCTCGACGAGCAGTACTTC.

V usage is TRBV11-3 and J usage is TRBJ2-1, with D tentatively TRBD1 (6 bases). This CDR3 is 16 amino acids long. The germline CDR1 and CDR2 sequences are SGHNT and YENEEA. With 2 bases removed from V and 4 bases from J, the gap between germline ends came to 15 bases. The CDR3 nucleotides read TGTGCCAGCAGCTTATCTACAGGGACGCTATACAATGAGCAGTTCTTC. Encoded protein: CASSLSTGTLYNEQFF.

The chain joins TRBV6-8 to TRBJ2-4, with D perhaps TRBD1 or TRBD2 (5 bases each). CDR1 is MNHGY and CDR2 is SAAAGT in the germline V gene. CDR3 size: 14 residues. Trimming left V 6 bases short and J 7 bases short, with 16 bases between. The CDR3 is CASRGTPLVNIQYF. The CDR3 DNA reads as TGTGCCAGCAGAGGGACGCCCTTAGTGAACATTCAGTACTTC.

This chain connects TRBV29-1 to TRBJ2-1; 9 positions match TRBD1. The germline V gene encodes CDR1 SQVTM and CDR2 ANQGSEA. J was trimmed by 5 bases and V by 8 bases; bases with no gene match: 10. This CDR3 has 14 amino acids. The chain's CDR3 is CSFQPGQGNNEQFF. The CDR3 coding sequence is TGCAGCTTTCAACCGGGACAGGGCAACAATGAGCAGTTCTTC.

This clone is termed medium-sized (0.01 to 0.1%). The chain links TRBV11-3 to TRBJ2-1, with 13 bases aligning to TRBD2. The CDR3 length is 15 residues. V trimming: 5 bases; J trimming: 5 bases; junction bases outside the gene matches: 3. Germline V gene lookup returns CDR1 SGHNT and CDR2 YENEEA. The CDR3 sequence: CASSRTSGRHNEQFF. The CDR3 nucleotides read TGTGCCAGCAGCCGGACTAGCGGGAGACACAATGAGCAGTTCTTC.

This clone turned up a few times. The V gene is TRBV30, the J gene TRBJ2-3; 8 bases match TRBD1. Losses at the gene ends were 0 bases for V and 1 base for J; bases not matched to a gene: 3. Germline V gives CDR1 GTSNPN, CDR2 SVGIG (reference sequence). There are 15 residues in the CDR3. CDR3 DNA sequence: TGTGCCTGGAGTGTAAGGGGACAGGGCACAGATACGCAGTATTTT. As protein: CAWSVRGQGTDTQYF.

CDR3 coding DNA: TGCAGCGTTACGACAGGGGCAGGACAGCCCCAGCATTTT. Amino acids: CSVTTGAGQPQHF. The chain recombines TRBV29-1 with TRBJ1-5; 8 nucleotides match TRBD1. CDR3 size: 13 residues. The germline CDR1 and CDR2 sequences are SQVTM and ANQGSEA. Unmatched junction bases numbered 7, after V lost 5 bases and J lost 7 bases.